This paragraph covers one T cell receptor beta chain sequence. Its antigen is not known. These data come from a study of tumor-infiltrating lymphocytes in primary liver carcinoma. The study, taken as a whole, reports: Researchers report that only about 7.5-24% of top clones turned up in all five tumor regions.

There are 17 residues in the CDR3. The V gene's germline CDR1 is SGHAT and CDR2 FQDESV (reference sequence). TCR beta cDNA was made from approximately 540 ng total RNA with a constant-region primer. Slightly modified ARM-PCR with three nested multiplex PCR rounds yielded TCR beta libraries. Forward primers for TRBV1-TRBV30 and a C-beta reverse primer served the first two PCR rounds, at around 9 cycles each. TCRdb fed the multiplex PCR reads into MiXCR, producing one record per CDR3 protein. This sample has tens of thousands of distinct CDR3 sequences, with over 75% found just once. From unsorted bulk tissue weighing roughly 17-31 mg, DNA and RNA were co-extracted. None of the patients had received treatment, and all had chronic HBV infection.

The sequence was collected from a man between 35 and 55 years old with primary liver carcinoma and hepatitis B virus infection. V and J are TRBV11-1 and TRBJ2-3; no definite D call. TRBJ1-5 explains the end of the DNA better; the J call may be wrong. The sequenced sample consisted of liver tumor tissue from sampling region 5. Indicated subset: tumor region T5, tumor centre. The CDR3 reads CASSLVRTSGFTDTQHF. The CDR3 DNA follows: TGTGCCAGCAGCTTAGTTCGGACTAGCGGGTTCACAGATACGCAGCATTTT.